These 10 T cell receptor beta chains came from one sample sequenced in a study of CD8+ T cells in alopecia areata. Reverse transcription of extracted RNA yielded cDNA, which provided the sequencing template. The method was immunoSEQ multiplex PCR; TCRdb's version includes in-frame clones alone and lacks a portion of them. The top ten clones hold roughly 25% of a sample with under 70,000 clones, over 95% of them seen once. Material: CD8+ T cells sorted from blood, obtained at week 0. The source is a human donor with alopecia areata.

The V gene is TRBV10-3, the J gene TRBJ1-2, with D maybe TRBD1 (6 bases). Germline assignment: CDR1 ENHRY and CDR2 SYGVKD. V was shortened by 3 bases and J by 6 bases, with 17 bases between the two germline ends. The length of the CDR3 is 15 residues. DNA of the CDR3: TGTGCCATCAGTGAACCCGGACAGAGGCGCGATGGCTACACCTTC. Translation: CAISEPGQRRDGYTF.

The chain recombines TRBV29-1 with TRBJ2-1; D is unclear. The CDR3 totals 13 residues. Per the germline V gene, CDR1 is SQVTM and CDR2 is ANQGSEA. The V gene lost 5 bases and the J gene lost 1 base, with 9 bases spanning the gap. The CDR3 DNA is TGCAGCGTTAGTGTTCGGTCCTACAATGAGCAGTTCTTC. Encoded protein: CSVSVRSYNEQFF.

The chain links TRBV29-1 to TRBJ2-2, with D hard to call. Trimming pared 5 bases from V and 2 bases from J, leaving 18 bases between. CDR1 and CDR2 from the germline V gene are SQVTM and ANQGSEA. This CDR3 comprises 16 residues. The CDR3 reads CSVLSRDLINTGELFF. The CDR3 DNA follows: TGCAGCGTTCTTAGCCGCGATCTCATAAACACCGGGGAGCTGTTTTTT.

This CDR3 reads CASSLSGRGNGYTF. In DNA form, the CDR3 reads TGTGCCAGCAGTTTATCCGGCAGGGGCAATGGCTACACCTTC. The J gene is TRBJ1-2, the V gene TRBV27, with a tentative D call TRBD1 (6 bases). V lost 0 bases, J lost 6 bases, and 11 bases lay in between. CDR1 and CDR2 (germline): MNHEY, SMNVEV (reference sequence). CDR3 length: 14 amino acids.

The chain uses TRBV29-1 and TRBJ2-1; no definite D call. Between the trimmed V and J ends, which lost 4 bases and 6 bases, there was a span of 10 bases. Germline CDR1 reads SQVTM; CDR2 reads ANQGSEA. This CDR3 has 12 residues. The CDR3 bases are TGCAGCGTTGTAGGCGGTCGCAATGAGCAGTTCTTC. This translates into CSVVGGRNEQFF.

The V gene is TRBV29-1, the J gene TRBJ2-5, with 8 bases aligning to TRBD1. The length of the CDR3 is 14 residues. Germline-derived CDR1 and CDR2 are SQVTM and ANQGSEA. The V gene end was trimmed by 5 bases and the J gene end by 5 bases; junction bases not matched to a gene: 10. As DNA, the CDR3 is TGCAGCGTTATCCGGACAGGGTTTGAGGAGACCCAGTACTTC. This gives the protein CSVIRTGFEETQYF.

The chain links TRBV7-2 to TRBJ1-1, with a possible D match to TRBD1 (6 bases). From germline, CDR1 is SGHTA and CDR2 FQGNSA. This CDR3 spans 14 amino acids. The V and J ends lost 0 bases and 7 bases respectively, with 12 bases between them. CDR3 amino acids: CASSLAIQGFEAFF. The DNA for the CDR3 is TGTGCCAGCAGCTTAGCAATCCAGGGGTTTGAAGCTTTCTTT.

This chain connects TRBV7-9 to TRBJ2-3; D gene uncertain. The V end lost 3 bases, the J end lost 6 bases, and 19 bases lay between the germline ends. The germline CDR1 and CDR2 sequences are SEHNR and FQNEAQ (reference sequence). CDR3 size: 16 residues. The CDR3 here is CASSFPSGPDGDTQYF. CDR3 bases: TGTGCCAGCAGCTTCCCATCCGGGCCCGACGGCGATACGCAGTATTTT.

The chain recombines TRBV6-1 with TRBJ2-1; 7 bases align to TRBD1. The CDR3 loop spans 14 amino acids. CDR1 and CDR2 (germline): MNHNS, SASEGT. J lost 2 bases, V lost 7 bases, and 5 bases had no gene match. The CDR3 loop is CASNRDSAYNEQFF. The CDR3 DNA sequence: TGTGCCAGCAATCGGGACAGCGCCTACAATGAGCAGTTCTTC.

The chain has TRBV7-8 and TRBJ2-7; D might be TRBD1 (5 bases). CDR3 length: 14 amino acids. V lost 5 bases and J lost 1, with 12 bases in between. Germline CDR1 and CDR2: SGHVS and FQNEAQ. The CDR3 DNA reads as TGTGCCAGCAGCCAAGGGGTAGGGTCCTACGAGCAGTACTTC. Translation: CASSQGVGSYEQYF.